Listed below are T cell receptor beta chains from one sample, sequenced in a study of T-cell memory formation after mild COVID-19. TCRdb called the 5' RACE reads again in MiXCR, with one record for every CDR3 protein. The sample has hundreds of thousands of distinct CDR3 sequences, over 20% seen once. Sequenced sample: PBMCs or a T cell subset sorted from them (not recorded which). The receptors derive from an adult woman who had mild COVID-19 (a few samples of this study predate the infection). Cell type and time point are not known. The CDR3 runs from the conserved cysteine through the conserved F or W. The D gene is left open where the match is weak. Expanded clones get a size class; other rows say once, few or many, or leave the size out.

clone_size,v_call,d_call,j_call,cdr3_aa,cdr3_nt
NA,TRBV12-3/TRBV12-4,NA,TRBJ2-3,CASRAGTLGDTQYF,TGTGCCAGCAGGGCCGGGACACTAGGGGATACGCAGTATTTT
NA,TRBV20-1,NA,TRBJ2-7,CSASDSGSYEQYF,TGCAGTGCATCGGACAGTGGGAGCTACGAGCAGTACTTC
NA,TRBV7-2,NA,TRBJ1-1,CASSLTYGPSKAAFF,TGTGCCAGCAGCTTAACCTACGGGCCTAGTAAGGCAGCTTTCTTT
NA,TRBV5-1,TRBD2,TRBJ2-4,CASGLAGGPGNIQYF,TGCGCCAGCGGACTAGCGGGGGGGCCCGGAAACATTCAGTACTTC
NA,TRBV6-5,TRBD1,TRBJ1-1,CASSPGDRGNPEAFF,TGTGCCAGCAGTCCTGGGGACAGGGGGAACCCTGAAGCTTTCTTT
many,TRBV12-3/TRBV12-4,NA,TRBJ1-1,CASRQLSGSSNTEAFF,TGTGCCAGCAGGCAACTATCGGGTTCCTCAAACACTGAAGCTTTCTTT
few,TRBV15,TRBD1,TRBJ1-1,CATSRRTGNTEAFF,TGTGCCACCAGCAGACGGACAGGGAACACTGAAGCTTTCTTT
few,TRBV12-3/TRBV12-4,TRBD2,TRBJ2-7,CASSLRRGDEQYF,TGTGCCAGCAGTTTAAGGCGGGGGGACGAGCAGTACTTC
few,TRBV12-3/TRBV12-4,TRBD2,TRBJ2-3,CASSLRLAGSTDTQYF,TGTGCCAGCAGTTTAAGACTAGCGGGAAGCACAGATACGCAGTATTTT
few,TRBV6-5,TRBD1,TRBJ2-3,CASSYSSTGGRNTQYF,TGTGCCAGCAGTTACTCATCGACAGGGGGCCGGAATACGCAGTATTTT
NA,TRBV6-6,TRBD1,TRBJ2-2,CASSQPTGEWTTGELFF,TGTGCCAGCAGTCAACCGACAGGGGAGTGGACCACCGGGGAGCTGTTTTTT
many,TRBV12-3/TRBV12-4,TRBD2,TRBJ2-5,CASSPSGGRQETQYF,TGTGCCAGCAGCCCCTCCGGGGGGAGACAAGAGACCCAGTACTTC
NA,TRBV7-6,TRBD1,TRBJ2-7,CASSLAGDRDHEQYF,TGTGCCAGCAGCTTAGCAGGTGACAGGGACCACGAGCAGTACTTC
few,TRBV7-9,NA,TRBJ1-1,CASSFREEAFF,TGTGCCAGCAGCTTTAGAGAAGAAGCTTTCTTT
NA,TRBV6-6,TRBD1,TRBJ1-1,CASSTGDPRVTEAFF,TGTGCCAGCAGCACAGGGGACCCCCGGGTGACTGAAGCTTTCTTT
few,TRBV7-2,NA,TRBJ2-7,CASSPEEGHSYEQYF,TGTGCCAGCAGCCCAGAGGAGGGCCACTCCTACGAGCAGTACTTC
few,TRBV20-1,NA,TRBJ2-1,CSATGPSDGYNEQFF,TGCAGTGCTACGGGTCCGAGTGACGGCTACAATGAGCAGTTCTTC
NA,TRBV2,NA,TRBJ2-6,CASSEYGRFGSGANVLTF,TGTGCCAGCAGTGAATATGGCAGGTTCGGCTCTGGGGCCAACGTCCTGACTTTC
few,TRBV30,NA,TRBJ2-2,CAWSAPGLGHTGELFF,TGTGCCTGGAGTGCCCCAGGTCTAGGGCACACCGGGGAGCTGTTTTTT
NA,TRBV24-1,NA,TRBJ2-3,CAVRVGSTDTQYF,TGTGCCGTTCGCGTGGGCTCCACAGATACGCAGTATTTT
many,TRBV5-1,NA,TRBJ2-3,CASSLEGRTDTQYF,TGCGCCAGCAGCTTGGAAGGAAGGACAGATACGCAGTATTTT
NA,TRBV29-1,TRBD2,TRBJ2-7,CSAAGTSGNEQYF,TGCAGCGCCGCCGGGACTAGCGGGAACGAGCAGTACTTC
NA,TRBV27,TRBD1,TRBJ2-7,CASRTRDRGPYEQYF,TGTGCCAGCAGAACCCGGGACAGGGGACCCTACGAGCAGTACTTC
few,TRBV5-4,NA,TRBJ2-7,CASSSAGNEQYF,TGTGCCAGCAGCTCTGCAGGGAACGAGCAGTACTTC
NA,TRBV6-5,NA,TRBJ1-1,CASSTQGYEAFF,TGTGCCAGCAGCACCCAGGGGTATGAAGCTTTCTTT
NA,TRBV29-1,NA,TRBJ2-1,CSAGVSEATYNEQFF,TGCAGCGCCGGGGTATCAGAGGCGACCTACAATGAGCAGTTCTTC
NA,TRBV29-1,TRBD2,TRBJ2-1,CSATGGSSSYNEQFF,TGCAGCGCCACCGGGGGGTCCAGCTCCTACAATGAGCAGTTCTTC
few,TRBV7-3,NA,TRBJ1-5,CASSFGFRGNQPQHF,TGTGCCAGCAGCTTCGGGTTTAGAGGGAATCAGCCCCAGCATTTT
NA,TRBV2,NA,TRBJ2-3,CASVQLGTDTQYF,TGTGCCAGCGTCCAATTGGGCACAGATACGCAGTATTTT
few,TRBV6-5,TRBD1,TRBJ1-1,CASTGTGGGTEAFF,TGTGCCAGCACCGGGACAGGGGGTGGCACTGAAGCTTTCTTT
NA,TRBV20-1,TRBD2,TRBJ2-3,CSGVASGYTDTQYF,TGCAGTGGGGTCGCTAGCGGATACACAGATACGCAGTATTTT
NA,TRBV4-2,NA,TRBJ1-2,CASSHKQGLDYGYTF,TGTGCCAGCAGCCACAAACAGGGATTGGACTATGGCTACACCTTC
NA,TRBV14,NA,TRBJ2-3,CASSPPRRLPGRRGTQYF,TGTGCCAGCAGCCCTCCACGAAGGCTCCCCGGGCGTCGCGGTACGCAGTATTTT
NA,TRBV24-1,TRBD2,TRBJ2-5,CATSEYERGVGTQYF,TGTGCCACCAGTGAATACGAACGGGGGGTTGGGACCCAGTACTTC
many,TRBV12-3/TRBV12-4,NA,TRBJ2-3,CASSSRFSPEGRTDTQYF,TGTGCCAGCAGTTCTCGATTTTCCCCGGAAGGTCGTACAGATACGCAGTATTTT
few,TRBV12-3/TRBV12-4,NA,TRBJ2-2,CASNRARDTGELFF,TGTGCCAGCAACAGGGCCAGGGACACCGGGGAGCTGTTTTTT
few,TRBV4-1,TRBD2,TRBJ2-7,CASSPSGGAAEQYF,TGCGCCAGCAGCCCTTCCGGGGGGGCGGCCGAGCAGTACTTC
few,TRBV29-1,NA,TRBJ1-1,CSVDTGSTEAFF,TGCAGCGTCGATACAGGGTCCACTGAAGCTTTCTTT
NA,TRBV5-1,NA,TRBJ1-3,CASSLEQGSNTIYF,TGCGCCAGCAGCTTGGAACAGGGATCGAACACCATATATTTT
NA,TRBV7-2,NA,TRBJ1-4,CASSLAGKLFF,TGTGCCAGCAGCTTAGCGGGGAAACTGTTTTTT
few,TRBV20-1,NA,TRBJ1-1,CSARDLQGTWNTEAFF,TGCAGTGCTAGAGATCTCCAGGGCACGTGGAACACTGAAGCTTTCTTT
few,TRBV5-1,NA,TRBJ2-1,CASSYGDVSYNEQFF,TGCGCCAGCAGCTACGGGGATGTCTCCTACAATGAGCAGTTCTTC
NA,TRBV24-1,NA,TRBJ1-2,CATSEGTIYGYTF,TGTGCCACCAGTGAAGGGACGATATATGGCTACACCTTC
NA,TRBV10-3,TRBD1,TRBJ2-5,CAISSGQEIQETQYF,TGTGCCATCAGTTCGGGACAGGAGATCCAAGAGACCCAGTACTTC
NA,TRBV9,TRBD2,TRBJ2-1,CASRTGLANNEQFF,TGTGCCAGCAGAACGGGACTAGCGAACAATGAGCAGTTCTTC
few,TRBV15,NA,TRBJ2-1,CATSRDPRRGTSSYNEQFF,TGTGCCACCAGCAGAGATCCTCGTCGGGGGACCAGCTCCTACAATGAGCAGTTCTTC
few,TRBV19,TRBD2,TRBJ2-5,CASSQTSGRAGKETQYF,TGTGCCAGTAGCCAGACTAGCGGGAGGGCCGGGAAAGAGACCCAGTACTTC
NA,TRBV11-2,TRBD2,TRBJ2-5,CASSPRDYGKETQYF,TGTGCCAGCAGCCCCCGGGACTATGGGAAAGAGACCCAGTACTTC
NA,TRBV5-1,NA,TRBJ2-5,CASSLAADQETQYF,TGCGCCAGCAGCTTGGCGGCAGACCAAGAGACCCAGTACTTC
few,TRBV3-1,TRBD1,TRBJ2-3,CASSPGTGGIDTQYF,TGTGCCAGCAGTCCCGGGACAGGCGGAATAGATACGCAGTATTTT
few,TRBV12-3/TRBV12-4,TRBD1,TRBJ2-6,CASVLGRGMTGANVLTF,TGTGCCAGCGTCCTGGGCAGGGGGATGACTGGGGCCAACGTCCTGACTTTC
NA,TRBV4-1,NA,TRBJ2-6,CASSQAMESGANVLTF,TGCGCCAGCAGCCAAGCTATGGAGTCTGGGGCCAACGTCCTGACTTTC
NA,TRBV12-3/TRBV12-4,NA,TRBJ2-3,CASSPTGGTTDTQYF,TGTGCCAGCAGCCCCACAGGCGGGACCACAGATACGCAGTATTTT
NA,TRBV7-8,NA,TRBJ2-5,CASSSLMYQETQYF,TGTGCCAGCAGCTCGTTAATGTACCAAGAGACCCAGTACTTC
NA,TRBV12-3/TRBV12-4,NA,TRBJ1-2,CASSLRPGPLNYGYTF,TGTGCCAGCAGTTTACGACCGGGCCCCCTAAACTATGGCTACACCTTC
NA,TRBV12-3/TRBV12-4,NA,TRBJ1-1,CASSQEGVEAFF,TGTGCCAGCAGCCAGGAAGGGGTTGAAGCTTTCTTT
NA,TRBV12-3/TRBV12-4,NA,TRBJ2-1,CASSLWENNEQFF,TGTGCCAGCAGTTTGTGGGAGAACAATGAGCAGTTCTTC